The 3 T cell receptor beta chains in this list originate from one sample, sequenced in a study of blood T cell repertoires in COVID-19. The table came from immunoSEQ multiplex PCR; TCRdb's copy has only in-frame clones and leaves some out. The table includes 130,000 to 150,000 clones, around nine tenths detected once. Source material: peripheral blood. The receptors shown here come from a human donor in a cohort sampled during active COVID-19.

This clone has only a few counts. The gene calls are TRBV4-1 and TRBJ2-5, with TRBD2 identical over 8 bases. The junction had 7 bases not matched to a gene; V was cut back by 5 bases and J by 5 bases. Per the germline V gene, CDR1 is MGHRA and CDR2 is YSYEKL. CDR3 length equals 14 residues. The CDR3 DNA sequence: TGCGCCAGCAGCGGTAGCGGGGTTACGGAGACCCAGTACTTC. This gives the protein CASSGSGVTETQYF.

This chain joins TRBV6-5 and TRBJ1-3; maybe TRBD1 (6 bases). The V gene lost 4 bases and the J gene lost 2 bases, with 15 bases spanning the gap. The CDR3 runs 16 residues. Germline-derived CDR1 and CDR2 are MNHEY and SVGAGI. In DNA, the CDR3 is TGTGCCAGCAGTTTAGACAGGCCGACTACTGGAAACACCATATATTTT. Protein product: CASSLDRPTTGNTIYF.

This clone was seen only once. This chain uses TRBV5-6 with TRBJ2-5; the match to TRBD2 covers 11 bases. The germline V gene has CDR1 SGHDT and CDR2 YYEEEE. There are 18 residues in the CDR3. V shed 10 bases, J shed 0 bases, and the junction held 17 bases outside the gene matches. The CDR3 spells CADRKTGTSGLYQETQYF. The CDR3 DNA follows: TGTGCCGATAGAAAAACCGGGACTAGCGGATTGTACCAAGAGACCCAGTACTTC.